This is a list of T cell receptor beta chains from one sample in a study of identifying expanded T cells in peripheral blood. Clones were sequenced by immunoSEQ multiplex PCR, and TCRdb holds only the in-frame ones, with some missing. The sample lists about 84,000 clones; approximately 84% were seen once. Sequenced sample: blood. Every receptor here comes from a person aged 18 to 70 in good health. CDR3s include the opening cysteine and the closing phenylalanine or tryptophan. Fields, in order: J gene, D gene, V gene, clone size, CDR3 protein, CDR3 DNA. D genes are given only for firm matches. The size of a clone is reported for some rows only, either as once, few or many, or as a class for expanded clones.

>TRBJ1-1|.|TRBV10-1|.
CASSEEGNTEAFF
TGCGCCAGCAGCGAAGAAGGTAACACTGAAGCTTTCTTT
>TRBJ2-3|.|TRBV18|few
CASSPNRAGDTQYF
TGTGCCAGCTCACCAAACAGGGCGGGGGATACGCAGTATTTT
>TRBJ2-5|.|TRBV18|.
CASSRVIFGELETQYF
TGTGCCAGCTCACGAGTAATATTCGGGGAGTTGGAGACCCAGTACTTC
>TRBJ1-3|.|TRBV5-8|.
CASSLTNTIYF
TGTGCCAGCAGCTTGACGAACACCATATATTTT
>TRBJ1-4|.|TRBV6-1|.
CASSGGNDEKLFF
TGTGCCAGCAGTGGTGGGAATGATGAAAAACTGTTTTTT
>TRBJ2-2|.|TRBV7-9|.
CASLGRQNTGELFF
TGTGCCAGCCTGGGACGGCAGAACACCGGGGAGCTGTTTTTT
>TRBJ1-4|.|TRBV28|.
CASSGNRDMSNEKLFF
TGTGCCAGCAGTGGCAACCGGGACATGAGTAATGAAAAACTGTTTTTT
>TRBJ2-3|.|TRBV11-2|.
CASSYWESTDTQYF
TGTGCCAGCAGTTATTGGGAGAGCACAGATACGCAGTATTTT
>TRBJ2-1|TRBD2|TRBV5-1|.
CASSLKRGAYNEQFF
TGCGCCAGCAGCCTTAAGCGGGGAGCCTACAATGAGCAGTTCTTC
>TRBJ1-5|.|TRBV7-2|.
CASSLAFSGYQPQHF
TGTGCCAGCAGCTTAGCGTTTTCGGGGTATCAGCCCCAGCATTTT
>TRBJ2-7|.|TRBV10-1|.
CASSESIEVAYEQYF
TGCGCCAGCAGTGAGTCGATAGAGGTAGCCTACGAGCAGTACTTC
>TRBJ2-4|.|TRBV6-6|.
CASSYQSEWAKNIQYF
TGTGCCAGCAGTTACCAATCCGAGTGGGCCAAAAACATTCAGTACTTC
>TRBJ1-2|TRBD1|TRBV2|.
CASLGQGDRTGYTF
TGTGCCAGCCTAGGACAGGGCGATCGGACGGGCTACACCTTC
>TRBJ2-6|.|TRBV29-1|.
CSVGFGRDSGANVLTF
TGCAGCGTGGGGTTCGGACGGGACTCTGGGGCCAACGTCCTGACTTTC
>TRBJ1-1|.|TRBV5-1|.
CASSLITENTEAFF
TGCGCCAGCAGCTTGATTACGGAGAACACTGAAGCTTTCTTT
>TRBJ1-5|.|TRBV27|few
CASSLRRSNQPQHF
TGTGCCAGCAGTTTACGCAGGAGCAATCAGCCCCAGCATTTT
>TRBJ1-1|.|TRBV4-3|.
CASSLGLNTEAFF
TGCGCCAGCAGCCTAGGCTTGAACACTGAAGCTTTCTTT
>TRBJ1-3|.|TRBV7-2|.
CASSVRQSNSGNTIYF
TGTGCCAGCAGCGTACGACAGAGCAACTCTGGAAACACCATATATTTT
>TRBJ1-5|.|TRBV7-8|few
CASSPRGNQPQHF
TGTGCCAGCAGCCCACGGGGAAATCAGCCCCAGCATTTT
>TRBJ2-7|.|TRBV11-2|.
CASSLAGNRYEQYF
TGTGCCAGCAGCTTAGCCGGAAACCGATACGAGCAGTACTTC
>TRBJ1-6|TRBD1|TRBV5-4|.
CASSWMTGKNSPLHF
TGTGCCAGCAGCTGGATGACAGGGAAGAATTCACCCCTCCACTTT